The next 27 T cell receptor beta chains were all read from a single sample in a study of CXCR3-negative and CXCR3-positive naive CD8 T cells. The libraries of TRB cDNA were constructed through 5' RACE using UMI labels. TCRdb reworked the 5' RACE reads into one entry per CDR3 protein, no DNA. Its table lists approximately 70,000 distinct CDR3 sequences. Material: naive CXCR3- CD8+ T cells from blood. As to subset: CD45RO-CCR7+CD27+CD95- naive CD8+ T cells lacking CXCR3 (TNR3-). The receptors here all came from a human donor in good health. Some clones in this sample may be carry-over from other donors' samples.

The chain employs TRBV19 and TRBJ2-7; TCRdb reports TRBD1, a call that lacks DNA to check it against. Looked up from germline, CDR1 is LNHDA and CDR2 is SQIVND (reference sequence). CDR3 length: 17 amino acids. CDR3 residues: CASSIDLSTGRRYEQYF.

The chain links TRBV7-2 to TRBJ2-5. The CDR3 length is 14 residues. Looked up from germline, CDR1 is SGHTA and CDR2 is FQGNSA. CDR3 region: CASVDEGWGETQYF.

The chain couples TRBV28 to TRBJ1-1. The CDR3 is 11 amino acids. Looked up from germline, CDR1 is MDHEN and CDR2 is SYDVKM. CDR3 sequence: CASGETVEAFF.

V gene TRBV6-5 combines with J gene TRBJ2-3; TCRdb picks TRBD2, but there is no DNA to check that call. The germline gives CDR1 MNHEY, CDR2 SVGAGI. This CDR3 is built from 15 residues. The chain's CDR3 is CASSPGTTRTDTQYF.

J is TRBJ2-1 and V is TRBV20-1; the D call of TRBD1 rests on TCRdb alone, since no DNA is present to check it. CDR3 length: 16 residues. Germline V gives CDR1 DFQATT, CDR2 SNEGSKA (reference sequence). The chain's CDR3 is CSAREYLSPRGNEQFF.

The chain combines TRBV29-1 with TRBJ2-1; the D call from TCRdb, TRBD1, cannot be confirmed without DNA. CDR1 is SQVTM, CDR2 ANQGSEA, per germline. CDR3 length: 16 amino acids. The chain's CDR3 is CSVEGTGHHIYNEQFF.

This sequence joins TRBV7-6 and TRBJ1-2. This CDR3 comprises 13 residues. Looked up from germline, CDR1 is SGHVS and CDR2 is FNYEAQ. This chain's CDR3 is CASSLSPISGYTF.

The rearrangement links TRBV6-5 to TRBJ2-5; TCRdb calls TRBD1, which cannot be checked without DNA. The CDR3 loop spans 14 amino acids. Per the germline V gene, CDR1 is MNHEY and CDR2 is SVGAGI. Here the CDR3 reads CASKDWGHQETQYF.

The chain carries TRBV6-2 or TRBV6-3 and TRBJ2-7; TCRdb picks TRBD1, but there is no DNA to check that call. Per the germline V gene, CDR1 is MNHEY and CDR2 is SVGEGT. CDR3 length: 14 residues. The CDR3 sequence: CASSEGQGANEQYF.

The gene calls are TRBV20-1 and TRBJ1-2; TCRdb reports TRBD1, a call that lacks DNA to check it against. The CDR3 length is 16 residues. Germline CDR1 reads DFQATT; CDR2 reads SNEGSKA (reference sequence). Here the CDR3 reads CSASRSHRGIGYGYTF.

The chain links TRBV28 to TRBJ1-5; TCRdb returns TRBD1, unconfirmable since there is no DNA. The germline V gene encodes CDR1 MDHEN and CDR2 SYDVKM. The CDR3 has 14 residues. This chain's CDR3 is CASSSNRGGQPQHF.

The chain employs TRBV28 and TRBJ2-5; lacking DNA, the TRBD1 call made by TCRdb goes unchecked. Looked up from germline, CDR1 is MDHEN and CDR2 is SYDVKM. The CDR3 length is 16 residues. The CDR3 is CATQNDLGALQETQYF.

The chain couples TRBV6-5 to TRBJ2-7; absent DNA, TCRdb's TRBD2 call cannot be checked. CDR1 is MNHEY and CDR2 is SVGAGI in the germline V gene. The CDR3 runs 16 residues. The CDR3 here is CASSSVLAGVLYEQYF.

This chain joins TRBV4-1 and TRBJ1-5; no DNA is available, so the TRBD1 call from TCRdb remains unchecked. The CDR3 covers 15 residues. Germline assignment: CDR1 MGHRA and CDR2 YSYEKL. CDR3 residues: CASSLKQGSNQPQHF.

The J gene is TRBJ2-5, the V gene TRBV5-1. CDR1 and CDR2 (germline): SGHRS, YFSETQ. This CDR3 has 12 residues. The CDR3 region is CASSLVQETQYF.

The V call is TRBV6-5, the J call TRBJ2-2; TCRdb outputs TRBD1, but without DNA this stays unchecked. Germline CDR1 reads MNHEY; CDR2 reads SVGAGI. The CDR3 is 14 amino acids. The chain's CDR3 is CASSYTEGAGELFF.

The genes are TRBV12-3 or TRBV12-4 and TRBJ2-1; as DNA is missing, the TRBD1 call by TCRdb cannot be tested. The CDR3 is made up of 14 amino acids. The CDR3 region is CASEAGVWYNEQFF.

The gene calls are TRBV5-1 and TRBJ1-1; the D call of TRBD1 rests on TCRdb alone, since no DNA is present to check it. CDR3 size: 17 residues. From germline, CDR1 is SGHRS and CDR2 YFSETQ. CDR3 protein: CASSFTVRQGFLTEAFF.

The chain carries TRBV7-8 and TRBJ2-1; the TRBD2 assignment by TCRdb is unverifiable without DNA. The length of the CDR3 is 20 residues. Germline-derived CDR1 and CDR2 are SGHVS and FQNEAQ. CDR3 region: CASSPEREGKPVLTYNEQFF.

The chain has TRBV5-1 and TRBJ2-7; the TRBD1 assignment by TCRdb is unverifiable without DNA. The CDR3 is 15 residues long. The germline V gene has CDR1 SGHRS and CDR2 YFSETQ. CDR3 sequence reads: CASSDGQESSYEQYF.

The chain carries TRBV29-1 and TRBJ2-1; TCRdb's assignment of TRBD2 cannot be checked, as there is no DNA. CDR1 SQVTM and CDR2 ANQGSEA come from the germline V gene. There are 13 residues in the CDR3. This CDR3 reads CSVELANVNEQFF.

The V call is TRBV20-1, the J call TRBJ2-1. The CDR3 is 13 residues long. Germline V gene sequence: CDR1 DFQATT, CDR2 SNEGSKA (reference sequence). The CDR3 here is CSASMAIDNEQFF.

The rearrangement uses TRBV4-3 and TRBJ1-5; TCRdb's D gene call, TRBD1, goes unchecked for lack of DNA. The germline CDR1 and CDR2 sequences are LGHNA and YSLEER. CDR3 length equals 15 residues. The CDR3 sequence: CASSQGLGEPQPQHF.

This chain connects TRBV5-1 to TRBJ2-1; TCRdb outputs TRBD2, but without DNA this stays unchecked. Germline assignment: CDR1 SGHRS and CDR2 YFSETQ. The CDR3 is 15 amino acids. Here the CDR3 reads CASLRREGPYNEQFF.

This chain uses TRBV11-2 with TRBJ2-7. Germline V gene lookup returns CDR1 SGHAT and CDR2 FQNNGV. The CDR3 runs 12 residues. The CDR3: CASSPDQYEQYF.

The gene calls are TRBV7-3 and TRBJ2-3; TCRdb proposes TRBD1, but this gene call is untestable without DNA. Germline CDR1 SGHTA, CDR2 FQGTGA. The CDR3 totals 16 residues. The CDR3: CASSTPGGGGTDTQYF.

The chain couples TRBV15 to TRBJ2-1; the TCRdb call, TRBD1, lacks DNA for checking. The CDR3 is made up of 13 amino acids. Germline values: CDR1 LNHNV, CDR2 YYDKDF (reference sequence). The CDR3 loop is CATSSTGFAEQFF.